A selection of T cell receptor beta chains follows, all from one sample in a study of T cell clones after liver transplantation. The table came from immunoSEQ multiplex PCR; TCRdb's copy has only in-frame clones and leaves some out. The sample contains approximately 68,000 clones, under 90% of which appear only once. The specimen was CD4+ T cells from blood, collected before liver transplant. Receptors were obtained from a human donor who received a liver transplant. Each CDR3 is given with its conserved first and last residue. A D gene is named only where the DNA matches it firmly. Not every row has a clone size; where given, it reads once, few, many or a size class.

V,D,J,size,CDR3,DNA
TRBV7-9,-,TRBJ1-2,once,CASSPTPGQRDYGYTF,TGTGCCAGCAGCCCAACCCCGGGGCAACGAGACTATGGCTACACCTTC
TRBV27,-,TRBJ1-2,-,CASREGGRSYTF,TGTGCCAGTAGAGAGGGGGGTCGAAGCTACACCTTC
TRBV29-1,TRBD2,TRBJ2-1,-,CSVRGSKGSYNEQFF,TGCAGCGTTCGCGGGAGTAAGGGTTCCTACAATGAGCAGTTCTTC
TRBV9,-,TRBJ2-3,-,CASNLWGGLDTQYF,TGTGCCAGCAACCTGTGGGGAGGACTAGATACGCAGTATTTT
TRBV5-1,TRBD1,TRBJ2-7,-,CASSLGRGDRGTYEQYF,TGCGCCAGCAGCTTGGGAAGGGGGGACAGGGGCACCTACGAGCAGTACTTC
TRBV10-3,TRBD1,TRBJ2-1,few,CAISDRGSYNEQFF,TGTGCCATCAGTGACAGGGGGTCCTACAATGAGCAGTTCTTC
TRBV18,-,TRBJ2-1,-,CASSLSASSYNEQFF,TGTGCCAGCTCACTGAGCGCAAGCTCCTACAATGAGCAGTTCTTC
TRBV30,TRBD2,TRBJ2-3,-,CAWSVLAGGTQYF,TGTGCCTGGAGTGTACTAGCGGGAGGTACGCAGTATTTT
TRBV19,TRBD1,TRBJ2-1,-,CASSIRDRGSNEQFF,TGTGCCAGTAGTATCCGGGACAGGGGTAGTAATGAGCAGTTCTTC
TRBV7-2,-,TRBJ2-5,-,CASTGRGYQETQYF,TGTGCCAGCACCGGGAGAGGGTACCAAGAGACCCAGTACTTC
TRBV6-1,-,TRBJ1-1,-,CASSEARGNTEAFF,TGTGCCAGCAGTGAAGCGCGGGGAAACACTGAAGCTTTCTTT
TRBV5-1,-,TRBJ1-1,few,CASSVQRPNTEAFF,TGCGCCAGCAGCGTACAGAGACCGAACACTGAAGCTTTCTTT
TRBV30,TRBD2,TRBJ2-1,-,CAWRAWTSGSGPRNEQFF,TGTGCCTGGAGGGCGTGGACTAGCGGGAGTGGCCCACGCAATGAGCAGTTCTTC
TRBV2,-,TRBJ1-1,-,CASYREKGTEAFF,TGTGCCAGCTACAGGGAGAAGGGCACTGAAGCTTTCTTT
TRBV4-2,TRBD1,TRBJ2-1,-,CASESLYRGHEQFF,TGTGCCAGCGAATCCCTTTACAGGGGACATGAGCAGTTCTTC
TRBV11-1,-,TRBJ1-1,-,CASSLGHLNTEAFF,TGTGCCAGCAGCTTGGGACATCTGAACACTGAAGCTTTCTTT
TRBV15,-,TRBJ2-5,-,CATSREDGYWETQYF,TGTGCCACCAGCAGAGAGGACGGCTACTGGGAGACCCAGTACTTC
TRBV6-1,TRBD1,TRBJ1-2,-,CASSERWQDRAKGYTF,TGTGCCAGCAGTGAACGTTGGCAGGACAGGGCTAAGGGCTACACCTTC
TRBV5-4,-,TRBJ1-5,-,CASSFGGRDSNQPQHF,TGTGCCAGCAGCTTTGGGGGAAGGGATAGCAATCAGCCCCAGCATTTT
TRBV27,TRBD1,TRBJ1-2,-,CASSLTGTGYGYTF,TGTGCCAGCAGTTTAACGGGGACAGGGTATGGCTACACCTTC
TRBV7-9,-,TRBJ1-1,-,CASTSGTMNTEAFF,TGTGCCAGCACCTCCGGCACCATGAACACTGAAGCTTTCTTT
TRBV27,TRBD1,TRBJ2-5,-,CASSPRLTGNKETQYF,TGTGCCAGCAGTCCCCGGTTGACAGGGAACAAAGAGACCCAGTACTTC
TRBV19,-,TRBJ2-1,-,CASNRQPNEQFF,TGTGCCAGTAACAGACAGCCCAATGAGCAGTTCTTC
TRBV20-1,-,TRBJ1-4,few,CSAFTGEKLFF,TGCAGTGCTTTTACAGGAGAAAAACTGTTTTTT
TRBV13,-,TRBJ2-4,-,CASSLGLTGVRDNIQYF,TGTGCCAGCAGCTTAGGCCTTACCGGGGTCAGGGATAACATTCAGTACTTC
TRBV4-3,TRBD1,TRBJ1-1,-,CASSQEGTGIRHEAFF,TGCGCCAGCAGCCAAGAGGGGACAGGGATCCGCCATGAAGCTTTCTTT
TRBV2,TRBD1,TRBJ2-5,-,CASQQGARGTQYF,TGTGCCAGCCAACAGGGGGCGAGAGGGACCCAGTACTTC
TRBV15,-,TRBJ2-7,-,CATSVPPLDEQYF,TGTGCCACCAGCGTCCCACCTTTGGACGAGCAGTACTTC
TRBV28,-,TRBJ1-1,-,CAIKQGVGTLNTEAFF,TGTGCCATCAAACAGGGTGTGGGGACGCTGAACACTGAAGCTTTCTTT
TRBV28,-,TRBJ2-7,few,CASSFLGGLVYEQYF,TGTGCCAGCAGTTTTCTAGGAGGGCTAGTCTACGAGCAGTACTTC
TRBV5-1,-,TRBJ2-1,-,CASSFAPDYDNEQFF,TGCGCCAGCAGCTTCGCTCCGGACTATGACAATGAGCAGTTCTTC
TRBV28,-,TRBJ2-5,-,CASSPREETQYF,TGTGCCAGCAGTCCCCGAGAAGAGACCCAGTACTTC
TRBV29-1,TRBD2,TRBJ2-1,-,CSARVASGANEQFF,TGCAGCGCCAGAGTGGCTAGCGGAGCCAATGAGCAGTTCTTC
TRBV2,-,TRBJ2-1,-,CASSEGVGTEQFF,TGTGCCAGCAGTGAAGGGGTAGGGACCGAGCAGTTCTTC
TRBV25-1,-,TRBJ1-5,-,CASSESMGSNQPQHF,TGTGCCAGCAGTGAATCCATGGGGAGCAATCAGCCCCAGCATTTT
TRBV5-1,TRBD2,TRBJ2-1,-,CASSFLNSGSNYAEQFF,TGCGCCAGCAGCTTTCTAAATAGCGGGAGTAACTACGCTGAGCAGTTCTTC
TRBV5-1,-,TRBJ1-1,-,CASSLGMISRWSTEAFF,TGCGCCAGCAGCTTGGGGATGATTTCTAGGTGGAGCACTGAAGCTTTCTTT
TRBV6-1,TRBD1,TRBJ1-2,-,CASSRQGNNYGYTF,TGTGCCAGCAGTCGACAGGGGAATAACTATGGCTACACCTTC
TRBV5-1,-,TRBJ1-2,-,CASSLGDSSYGYTF,TGCGCCAGCAGCTTGGGTGACAGTTCCTATGGCTACACCTTC
TRBV7-2,-,TRBJ1-5,-,CASSLARDQPQHF,TGTGCCAGCAGCTTAGCCCGAGATCAGCCCCAGCATTTT
TRBV19,-,TRBJ1-2,-,CASIGALVNGYTF,TGTGCCAGTATAGGAGCCCTTGTGAATGGCTACACCTTC
TRBV7-9,-,TRBJ2-7,-,CASSGDGFYEQYF,TGTGCCAGCAGCGGGGACGGCTTCTACGAGCAGTACTTC